The clone carrying this T cell receptor (beta chain) was picked up a small number of times. These data are taken from a study of memory CD4+ T cells and cytomegalovirus serostatus. Trimming shortened V by 7 bases and J by 5 bases, and 15 bases separated the two germline ends. From germline, CDR1 is MNHEY and CDR2 SVGAGI. This CDR3 contains 14 residues. Profiling relied on immunoSEQ multiplex PCR, and the TCRdb table lists in-frame clones only, not all of them. This repertoire shows 56,000 or so clones, over 70% found once; its top ten account for over 0.4%. Single viable CD3+CD4+CD8-CD45RO+ cells were sorted as the memory CD4+ T cells.

This TCR derives from an adult in good health and CMV-seronegative. Some clones in this sample may be carry-over from other donors' samples. The chain joins TRBV6-5 to TRBJ1-5; tentatively, D is TRBD1 (5 bases). The sequencing input was memory CD4+ T cells from blood. In nucleotides, the CDR3 is TGTGCCAGCACCCTAACCCCGGGGGATCAGCCCCAGCATTTT. This sequence encodes CASTLTPGDQPQHF.